This T cell receptor (beta chain) appears in the sequencing data of a study of radiotherapy plus CTLA-4 blockade in lung cancer. Study-wide background: The study recorded objective responses in about 20% of patients and disease control in 31%. Study-wide results and limits: Following radiotherapy plus ipilimumab, tumor-derived TCR clones expanded in the blood.

A remark on this clone: Its antigen is not known.

Using immunoSEQ multiplex PCR, the repertoire was profiled, and TCRdb retains in-frame clones only, with some absent. Among around 45,000 clones, roughly 84% were seen once, and the ten largest hold 6% to 8.5%. The germline V gene encodes CDR1 SGDLS and CDR2 YYNGEE. The CDR3 is made up of 14 amino acids. V lost 0 bases and J lost 2, with 9 bases in between. This clonotype was sampled from a human donor with non-small cell lung cancer whose response to radiotherapy plus ipilimumab could not be evaluated. J is TRBJ2-7 and V is TRBV9; D is ambiguous. Sequenced here: peripheral blood, sampled from a patient treated with radiotherapy plus ipilimumab. This CDR3 is CASSVDSLPYEQYF. DNA of the CDR3: TGTGCCAGCAGCGTAGACTCACTACCCTACGAGCAGTACTTC.